This TCR beta chain was profiled in a study of beta chain features in type 1 diabetes. Study summary: Patients were similar to healthy donors in age and gender (as well as in cell yields).

Germline CDR1 is SGHVS and CDR2 is FNYEAQ. V trimming: 5 bases; J trimming: 4 bases; junction bases outside the gene matches: 6. The CDR3 spans 14 residues. The isolated RNA, all of it, was reverse transcribed, so expressed TCRB transcripts were what got sequenced. Data came from immunoSEQ multiplex PCR; TCRdb stores just in-frame clones and leaves some out. The sample holds a few hundred thousand clones; more than 9% are singletons and the top ten take just under 0.035%. Sequences were obtained from naive CD4+ T cells from blood. This chain connects TRBV7-6 to TRBJ1-1; 8 bases agree with TRBD1. The clonotype originates from a woman aged 18-29 years in good health. The CDR3 DNA is TGTGCCAGCAGCATGGGACAGGACGCCACTGAAGCTTTCTTT. This translates into CASSMGQDATEAFF.